The rows below give T cell receptor beta chains drawn from one sample of a study of shared clonotypes between healthy human individuals. The data were produced by immunoSEQ multiplex PCR, yet TCRdb's version contains in-frame clones alone and is incomplete. The sample gives millions of clones, 95% of which show up once; roughly 0.13% is in the top ten. Material: naive CD4+ T cells sorted from blood. These receptors were obtained from a man aged 18 to 35 in good health. CDR3s include the opening cysteine and the closing phenylalanine or tryptophan. Fields, in order: D gene, J gene, clone size, V gene, CDR3 DNA, CDR3 protein. The D gene is left open where the match is weak. Clone size appears in some rows only: once, few, many, or a class for an expanded clone.

d_gene: TRBD1
j_gene: TRBJ1-1
abundance: once
v_gene: TRBV28
CDR3nt: TGTGCCAGCAGTTCCGGATGGGACAGGGGAGCTTTCTTT
CDR3aa: CASSSGWDRGAFF

d_gene: -
j_gene: TRBJ1-6
abundance: -
v_gene: TRBV1
CDR3nt: TGCACCAGCAGCAGCCGGGACTCCCGTTACCGCCTTAATTCACCCCTCCACTTT
CDR3aa: CTSSSRDSRYRLNSPLHF

d_gene: -
j_gene: TRBJ2-1
abundance: -
v_gene: TRBV5-6
CDR3nt: TGTGCCAGCAGCCCCCCGGGACGATTCTCCTACAATGAGCAGTTCTTC
CDR3aa: CASSPPGRFSYNEQFF

d_gene: TRBD1
j_gene: TRBJ1-4
abundance: -
v_gene: TRBV5-8
CDR3nt: TGTGCCAGCAGCTTGGAGACAGGGGAGGAAAAACTGTTTTTT
CDR3aa: CASSLETGEEKLFF

d_gene: TRBD2
j_gene: TRBJ2-1
abundance: once
v_gene: TRBV27
CDR3nt: TGTGCCAGCAGCAAGCGGGGGGCCTTATACAATGAGCAGTTCTTC
CDR3aa: CASSKRGALYNEQFF

d_gene: TRBD2
j_gene: TRBJ2-1
abundance: -
v_gene: TRBV6-6
CDR3nt: TGTGCCAGCAGCGACCCTAAAGCGGGACTAGCCCTGTTCTTC
CDR3aa: CASSDPKAGLALFF

d_gene: -
j_gene: TRBJ2-7
abundance: -
v_gene: TRBV5-4
CDR3nt: TGTGCCAGCAGCCCTGGACAGATAAACTACGAGCAGTACTTC
CDR3aa: CASSPGQINYEQYF

d_gene: -
j_gene: TRBJ2-2
abundance: -
v_gene: TRBV4-1
CDR3nt: TGCGCCAGCAGCCAAGAGGGGTCGAGTCCCATCACCGGGGAGCTGTTTTTT
CDR3aa: CASSQEGSSPITGELFF

d_gene: -
j_gene: TRBJ2-3
abundance: -
v_gene: TRBV7-9
CDR3nt: TGTGCCAGCAGCCGTTGGCAGCGAAGCACAGATACGCAGTATTTT
CDR3aa: CASSRWQRSTDTQYF

d_gene: -
j_gene: TRBJ2-1
abundance: -
v_gene: TRBV25-1
CDR3nt: TGTGCCAGCAGTGATGTAAGCGGGCTTAGCTCCTACAATGAGCAGTTCTTC
CDR3aa: CASSDVSGLSSYNEQFF

d_gene: TRBD1
j_gene: TRBJ2-5
abundance: -
v_gene: TRBV12-5
CDR3nt: TGTGCTAGTGGCCGTCATGGGGGGGACAGGGCGCGGGAGACCCAGTACTTC
CDR3aa: CASGRHGGDRARETQYF

d_gene: -
j_gene: TRBJ1-5
abundance: few
v_gene: TRBV10-2
CDR3nt: TGCGCCAGCAGTGAAAATAGCAATCAGCCCCAGCATTTT
CDR3aa: CASSENSNQPQHF

d_gene: -
j_gene: TRBJ2-7
abundance: -
v_gene: TRBV11-2
CDR3nt: TGTGCCAGCAGCGCGGACCGACGCACATACGAGCAGTACTTC
CDR3aa: CASSADRRTYEQYF

d_gene: TRBD1
j_gene: TRBJ2-6
abundance: -
v_gene: TRBV2
CDR3nt: TGTGCCAGTACCGGGACAGTTGCGTCTGGGGCCAACGTCCTGACTTTC
CDR3aa: CASTGTVASGANVLTF

d_gene: -
j_gene: TRBJ1-1
abundance: -
v_gene: TRBV7-6
CDR3nt: TGTGCCAGCAGCTTAGGACGGAACACTGAAGCTTTCTTT
CDR3aa: CASSLGRNTEAFF

d_gene: TRBD1
j_gene: TRBJ1-1
abundance: -
v_gene: TRBV11-2
CDR3nt: TGTGCCAGCAGATTCGGGACAGCCGAAGCTTTCTTT
CDR3aa: CASRFGTAEAFF

d_gene: -
j_gene: TRBJ2-1
abundance: -
v_gene: TRBV4-1
CDR3nt: TGCGCCAGCAGCCAAGAGGGGAACAGTTACAATGAGCAGTTCTTC
CDR3aa: CASSQEGNSYNEQFF